The 14 T cell receptor beta chains below come from one sample, sequenced in a study of beta chain features in type 1 diabetes. Since all of the isolated RNA was reverse transcribed, expressed TCRB transcripts were what got sequenced. Method: immunoSEQ multiplex PCR; TCRdb's copy keeps in-frame clones and lacks some. The sample gives around 250,000 clones, 14% of which show up once; under 0.02% is in the top ten. Their specific antigens are unknown. Study-level findings and limits: Patients with Type 1 diabetes showed moderately but significantly shorter TCRB CDR3s in all four CD4+ subsets.

Sequences were obtained from naive CD4+ T cells from blood. Source of these receptors: a man aged 30 to 39 with type 1 diabetes.

This chain connects TRBV25-1 to TRBJ1-2; 7 bases map to TRBD1. The V gene end was trimmed by 3 bases and the J gene end by 8 bases; junction bases not matched to a gene: 3. This CDR3 is built from 12 residues. Germline V gene data show CDR1 as MGHDK and CDR2 as SYGVNS. DNA for the CDR3: TGTGCCAGCAGTGATGGGGACAGAGGCTACACCTTC. Translating gives CASSDGDRGYTF.

Here the CDR3 reads CASSDSGRVTQYF. The CDR3 DNA sequence: TGTGCCAGCAGTGACAGCGGGCGGGTGACCCAGTACTTC. This rearrangement joins TRBV2 to TRBJ2-5; D perhaps matches TRBD2 (6 bases). This CDR3 has 13 amino acids. V shed 3 bases and J shed 7 bases, with 12 bases lying between them. Germline V gene lookup returns CDR1 SNHLY and CDR2 FYNNEI.

Only a few counts were recorded for this clone. The chain uses TRBV6-6 and TRBJ1-5; D gene uncertain. Germline V gene lookup returns CDR1 MNHNY and CDR2 SVGAGI (reference sequence). The CDR3 is 13 amino acids. The V end was cut by 5 bases, the J end by 1 base, with 6 bases between. The CDR3 coding sequence is TGTGCCAGCAGTCCGGGGAGCAATCAGCCCCAGCATTTT. Protein product: CASSPGSNQPQHF.

A few counts support this clone. The V and J genes are TRBV28 and TRBJ2-2, with 8 bases lining up with TRBD1. The J segment lost 3 bases and the V segment lost 6 bases, leaving 3 bases of the junction unmatched. Germline lookup yields CDR1 MDHEN and CDR2 SYDVKM. The CDR3 totals 14 residues. The CDR3 sequence: CASRWTGYTGELFF. The CDR3 nucleotides are TGTGCCAGCAGATGGACAGGGTACACCGGGGAGCTGTTTTTT.

This clone was seen a few times. The rearrangement joins TRBV28 to TRBJ2-7; 7 bases are a match to TRBD2. This CDR3 has 14 amino acids. The trim removed 5 bases at V and 2 bases at J, leaving 6 bases unmatched. CDR1 and CDR2 from the germline V gene are MDHEN and SYDVKM. CDR3 nucleotide sequence: TGTGCCAGCAGTCATGCTAGCGGTACCTACGAGCAGTACTTC. Translation gives CASSHASGTYEQYF. Full variable domain (remainder filled in from reference TRBV28 and TRBJ2-7): DVKVTQSSRYLVKRTGEKVFLECVQDMDHENMFWYRQDPGLGLRLIYFSYDVKMKEKGDIPEGYSVSREKKERFSLILESASTNQTSMYLCASSHASGTYEQYFGPGTRLTVT.

This chain uses TRBV28 with TRBJ2-6; the D is unclear. Trimming removed 6 bases from V and 0 bases from J, with 12 bases in between. Germline V gene lookup returns CDR1 MDHEN and CDR2 SYDVKM. This CDR3 spans 16 amino acids. For the CDR3, the DNA is TGTGCCAGCAGCCCGTCCCCACTCTCTGGGGCCAACGTCCTGACTTTC. Amino acid sequence: CASSPSPLSGANVLTF.

This sequence joins TRBV25-1 and TRBJ2-4; 8 bases match TRBD1. CDR3 length: 14 amino acids. CDR1 and CDR2 (germline): MGHDK, SYGVNS. Trimming took 4 bases from V and 8 from J; bases not matched to a gene: 7. The CDR3 nucleotides read TGTGCCAGCAGTGCCCGGACAGGGTTTGACATTCAGTACTTC. Its protein is CASSARTGFDIQYF.

For this clone: In the same sample, other DNA sequences code for this CDR3. This rearrangement joins TRBV7-3 to TRBJ2-1, with 7 nucleotides matching TRBD1. This CDR3 is 15 amino acids long. CDR1 and CDR2 (germline): SGHTA, FQGTGA. The junction had 1 base not matched to a gene; V was cut back by 2 bases and J by 0 bases. The CDR3 sequence: CASSLGTASYNEQFF. DNA of the CDR3: TGTGCCAGCAGCTTAGGGACAGCCTCCTACAATGAGCAGTTCTTC.

In its sample, this clone was seen a few times. This chain joins TRBV14 and TRBJ2-2, with a tentative D call TRBD2 (6 bases). From germline, CDR1 is SGHDN and CDR2 FVKESK. Trimming removed 2 bases from V and 4 bases from J, with 14 bases in between. This CDR3 is built from 16 residues. CDR3 sequence: CASSQFRDSLTGELFF. In DNA form, the CDR3 reads TGTGCCAGCAGCCAATTCCGGGACTCTCTCACCGGGGAGCTGTTTTTT.

The CDR3 here is CASSFPSGSSVDTQYF. The CDR3 nucleotides are TGTGCCAGCAGCTTCCCGAGCGGGAGTTCGGTGGATACGCAGTATTTT. V gene TRBV5-4 combines with J gene TRBJ2-3; 8 bases align to TRBD2. Trimming took 2 bases from V and 6 from J; bases not matched to a gene: 11. Germline lookup yields CDR1 SGHNT and CDR2 YYREEE (reference sequence). The CDR3 runs 16 residues.

This clone was seen more than once but under ten times. J is TRBJ2-1 and V is TRBV28; 7 bases align to TRBD2. The CDR3 runs 14 residues. The germline V gene encodes CDR1 MDHEN and CDR2 SYDVKM. The V segment lost 9 bases and the J segment 5 bases; nucleotides outside the gene matches: 10. In nucleotides, the CDR3 is TGTGCCAGTACTACCGGGACTACCCACAATGAGCAGTTCTTC. Amino acid sequence: CASTTGTTHNEQFF. Drawing the rest from reference TRBV28 and TRBJ2-1, the complete variable domain is DVKVTQSSRYLVKRTGEKVFLECVQDMDHENMFWYRQDPGLGLRLIYFSYDVKMKEKGDIPEGYSVSREKKERFSLILESASTNQTSMYLCASTTGTTHNEQFFGPGTRLTVL.

This clone was seen a few times. The V and J genes are TRBV28 and TRBJ2-7, with D possibly matching TRBD1 (6 bases). Trimming took 8 bases from V and 12 from J, leaving 29 bases between them. Germline CDR1 MDHEN, CDR2 SYDVKM. The CDR3 is 15 amino acids. CDR3: CASRSYSTGYGWRYF. The CDR3 nucleotides are TGTGCCAGCCGATCTTACTCGACAGGCTATGGATGGCGGTACTTC. The variable domain in full, with the rest retrieved from reference TRBV28 and TRBJ2-7, is DVKVTQSSRYLVKRTGEKVFLECVQDMDHENMFWYRQDPGLGLRLIYFSYDVKMKEKGDIPEGYSVSREKKERFSLILESASTNQTSMYLCASRSYSTGYGWRYFGPGTRLTVT.

This clone was found a few times. The chain recombines TRBV6-6 with TRBJ2-7, with D unclear. V was shortened by 6 bases and J by 0 bases, with 12 bases between the two germline ends. This CDR3 has 14 amino acids. Germline CDR1 reads MNHNY; CDR2 reads SVGAGI (reference sequence). This CDR3 reads CASSRPAGSYEQYF. CDR3 nucleotides: TGTGCCAGCAGCCGCCCCGCAGGCTCCTACGAGCAGTACTTC.

The chain couples TRBV7-9 to TRBJ1-2; D may be TRBD1 (6 bases). Trimming removed 2 bases from V and 3 bases from J, with 19 bases in between. The CDR3 has 17 residues. Germline CDR1 SEHNR, CDR2 FQNEAQ (reference sequence). CDR3 sequence (DNA): TGTGCCAGCAGCTTACGGAGAACAACAGGGAGAGACTATGGCTACACCTTC. Its protein product is CASSLRRTTGRDYGYTF. Combining the CDR3 with reference TRBV7-9 and TRBJ1-2 gives the whole variable domain DTGVSQNPRHKITKRGQNVTFRCDPISEHNRLYWYRQTLGQGPEFLTYFQNEAQLEKSRLLSDRFSAERPKGSFSTLEIQRTEQGDSAMYLCASSLRRTTGRDYGYTFGSGTRLTVV.